This T cell receptor beta chain was found in a study of cytomegalovirus exposure and HLA in healthy donors. Trimming took 2 bases from V and 0 from J; bases not matched to a gene: 8. This CDR3 has 20 residues. Looked up from germline, CDR1 is MDHEN and CDR2 is SYDVKM. 13 Jbeta primers and 60 Vbeta primers were used for the PCR. Repertoires were generated with immunoSEQ multiplex PCR, while TCRdb's copy carries only in-frame clones and drops some. The data contain under 200,000 clones, just over 75% of them singletons. Study-level findings and limits: Later analysis demonstrated an association between a missense DCLRE1C variant and TCR beta V- and J-gene trimming. Using a false discovery rate of 0.05, a later analysis showed that 15,000 to 20,000 TCR beta sequences were associated with HLA alleles. Among TCR sequences, most were rare, though some public TCRs appeared in many donors.

On this clone itself: The antigen is undetermined.

This sequence joins TRBV28 and TRBJ2-3; 16 bases align to TRBD2. The receptor's source is a woman aged 25 to 39 in good health and CMV-seropositive. The source material was PBMCs. The DNA of the CDR3 is TGTGCCAGCAGTTTAAGGACCGGGACTAGCGGGGGGGCTAGCACAGATACGCAGTATTTT. This gives the protein CASSLRTGTSGGASTDTQYF.